This T cell receptor (beta chain) is from a study of OX40 agonist ivuxolimab in advanced cancers. The overall study: The treatment was a fully human IgG2 OX40 agonist, ivuxolimab. General observations from the study: CD4+ T cells averaged fewer expanded clones than CD8+ T cells.

Autoimmune disease history or systemic immunosuppression was exclusionary. Produced via immunoSEQ multiplex PCR; TCRdb's table is partial and in-frame only. Of tens of thousands of clones listed, 85% to 90% are singletons. Note on this clone: The antigen remains unidentified.

Trimming pared 4 bases from V and 4 bases from J, leaving 11 bases between. Germline V CDR1 and CDR2: SGHRS, YFSETQ. This CDR3 comprises 13 residues. This sequence joins TRBV5-1 and TRBJ1-1; D uncertain. The sequence came from an adult with an advanced solid tumor such as melanoma, head and neck, liver or kidney cancer. Sequenced here: CD4+ or CD8+ T cells sorted from blood, sampled in a trial of the OX40 agonist ivuxolimab. The CDR3, as DNA: TGCGCCAGCAGCACCCTAATGAGCACTGAAGCTTTCTTT. The encoded protein is CASSTLMSTEAFF.